In its sample, the clone carrying this TCR beta chain was seen a few times. Germline values: CDR1 SGHRS, CDR2 YFSETQ. The CDR3 length is 18 residues. The V end lost 4 bases, the J end lost 0 bases, and 20 bases lay between the germline ends. This sample was included in a study of T cells of healthy individuals. TCRdb ran MiXCR on the 5' RACE reads and lists one entry per CDR3 protein. The table has roughly 87,000 distinct CDR3 sequences, roughly 15% seen once. J is TRBJ2-1 and V is TRBV5-1, with D hard to call. The TCR sequence derives from a human donor in good health. CDR3 sequence: CASSDLPPGPSSYNEQFF. The CDR3 coding sequence is TGCGCCAGCAGCGACTTGCCCCCAGGCCCGAGCTCCTACAATGAGCAGTTCTTC.